This T cell receptor (beta chain) was obtained from a study of blood T cell repertoires in COVID-19. This CDR3 comprises 15 residues. The germline gives CDR1 SNHLY, CDR2 FYNNEI. Deletions cut 5 bases from V and 1 base from J, with 14 bases between. In the original processing: Amplifying reference gene primers gave estimates of nucleated cell counts. Produced via immunoSEQ multiplex PCR; TCRdb's table is partial and in-frame only. V and J calls and clone size are those listed in that table; D and trimming were worked out from the DNA. Of some 70,000 clones listed, 82% are singletons. Sequenced: peripheral blood. The chain has TRBV2 and TRBJ1-1; no reliable D call. This clonotype was obtained from a man between 60 and 70 years old with acute or convalescent COVID-19. The chain's CDR3 is CASSLGSAGNTEAFF. DNA of the CDR3: TGTGCCAGCAGTTTAGGATCGGCGGGGAACACTGAAGCTTTCTTT. Full variable domain (outside the CDR3, taken from reference TRBV2 and TRBJ1-1): EPEVTQTPSHQVTQMGQEVILRCVPISNHLYFYWYRQILGQKVEFLVSFYNNEISEKSEIFDDQFSVERPDGSNFTLKIRSTKLEDSAMYFCASSLGSAGNTEAFFGQGTRLTVV.